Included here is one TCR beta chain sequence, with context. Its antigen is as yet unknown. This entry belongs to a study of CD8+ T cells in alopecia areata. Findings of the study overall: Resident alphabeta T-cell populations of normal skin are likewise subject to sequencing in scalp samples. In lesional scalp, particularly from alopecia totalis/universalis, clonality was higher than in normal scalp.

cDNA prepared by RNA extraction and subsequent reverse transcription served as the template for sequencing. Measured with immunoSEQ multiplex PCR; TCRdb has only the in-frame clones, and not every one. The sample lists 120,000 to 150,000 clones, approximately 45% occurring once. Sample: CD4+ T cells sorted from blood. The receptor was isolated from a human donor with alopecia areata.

The DNA of the CDR3 is TGTGCCAGCAGTTCGCGGATCCGGACTGAAGCTTTCTTT. The encoded protein is CASSSRIRTEAFF. The chain couples TRBV6-5 to TRBJ1-1, with D unresolved. V lost 4 bases, J lost 5 bases, and 11 bases lay in between. The CDR3 is 13 residues long. Looked up from germline, CDR1 is MNHEY and CDR2 is SVGAGI.